Below are 19 T cell receptor beta chains sequenced from a single sample in a study of glioma-infiltrating T cells. Amplification of TCR alpha and beta CDR3 regions from RNA used iRepertoire nested multiplex PCR. Via MiXCR, TCRdb re-called the multiplex PCR reads, giving one row per CDR3 protein. Among some 190,000 distinct CDR3 sequences, over 25% were seen once, and the ten largest hold just over 20%. Sequences were obtained from glioma tissue, nonneoplastic brain tissue, or PBMCs (not recorded which). These receptors were collected from a human donor with low-grade glioma or glioblastoma, undergoing nonglioma brain surgery, or in good health (not recorded which).

The sample holds many counts of this clonotype. The V call is TRBV10-3, the J call TRBJ1-4; D gene unclear. The CDR3 sequence is 11 residues long. Germline assignment: CDR1 ENHRY and CDR2 SYGVKD. Trimming removed 6 bases at V and 5 bases at J, with 4 bases between. The CDR3 nucleotides are TGTGCCATCAGGGCGAATGAAAAACTGTTTTTT. Translating it yields CAIRANEKLFF.

In this sample, this clonotype turned up many times. The chain links TRBV20-1 to TRBJ2-7; no clear D gene. Trimming pared 2 bases from V and 6 bases from J, leaving 14 bases between. The CDR3 has 13 residues. Per the germline V gene, CDR1 is DFQATT and CDR2 is SNEGSKA (reference sequence). CDR3 in DNA: TGCAGTGCTAGAAAAGGGAACGGTGTCGAGCAGTACTTC. Translation: CSARKGNGVEQYF.

V gene TRBV10-2 combines with J gene TRBJ2-2, with 9 bases fitting TRBD1. J lost 5 bases, V lost 6 bases, and 4 bases had no gene match. Germline V gene lookup returns CDR1 WSHSY and CDR2 SAAADI. CDR3 length: 14 residues. The CDR3 DNA sequence: TGCGCCAGCAGCGGACAGGGGAGTACCGGGGAGCTGTTTTTT. This translates into CASSGQGSTGELFF.

The V gene is TRBV12-3 or TRBV12-4, the J gene TRBJ2-3; maybe TRBD1 (6 bases). Trimming pared 9 bases from V and 13 bases from J, leaving 17 bases between. The CDR3 sequence is 11 residues long. The chain's CDR3 is CASLQGPIKYF. For the CDR3, the DNA is TGTGCCAGTCTTCAGGGGCCCATTAAGTATTTT.

This clonotype was detected ten times or more. The chain recombines TRBV27 with TRBJ2-7; TRBD2 matches at 13 bases. Unmatched junction bases numbered 8, after V lost 0 bases and J lost 3 bases. Germline-derived CDR1 and CDR2 are MNHEY and SMNVEV (reference sequence). The CDR3 is 18 amino acids. CDR3 residues: CASSLSLAGGPSNYEQYF. The CDR3, as DNA: TGTGCCAGCAGTTTATCACTAGCGGGAGGGCCTTCTAACTACGAGCAGTACTTC.

The rearrangement uses TRBV19 and TRBJ2-7; D not certain. The germline V gene encodes CDR1 LNHDA and CDR2 SQIVND (reference sequence). The CDR3 runs to 13 residues. The V end was cut by 3 bases, the J end by 3 bases, with 9 bases between. The CDR3 nucleotides read TGTGCCAGTAGTATTTCAGGCCACTACGAGCAGTACTTC. It translates to CASSISGHYEQYF.

There are many counts of this clonotype. V is TRBV7-8 and J is TRBJ2-7, with TRBD2 matching over 8 bases. This CDR3 contains 13 residues. J gave up 4 bases and V 3 bases, and 2 bases lay outside the gene matches. The germline V gene encodes CDR1 SGHVS and CDR2 FQNEAQ. The CDR3 nucleotides are TGTGCCAGCAGCTTGACTAGCGTTTACGAGCAGTACTTC. Encoded protein: CASSLTSVYEQYF.

This clonotype occurred many times. The J gene is TRBJ1-5, the V gene TRBV20-1, with D perhaps matching TRBD1 (5 bases). V was cut by 3 bases and J by 3 bases, with 12 bases left in between. In germline, CDR1 is DFQATT, CDR2 SNEGSKA (reference sequence). The CDR3 totals 14 residues. The chain's CDR3 is CSASPGLNNQPQHF. Written as DNA, the CDR3 is TGCAGTGCTAGTCCAGGGTTAAACAATCAGCCCCAGCATTTT.

This clonotype showed up many times. This chain connects TRBV7-3 to TRBJ1-6; 10 nucleotides align to TRBD1. The germline V gene has CDR1 SGHTA and CDR2 FQGTGA. V dropped 5 bases and J dropped 10; count of bases not matched to a gene: 5. The CDR3 sequence is 14 residues long. The CDR3 DNA is TGTGCCAGCAGCCGACGGGACAGGGGCTCACCCCTCCACTTT. It translates to CASSRRDRGSPLHF.

On this clonotype itself: The junction shows a germline mismatch at one end, possibly a read error. This chain joins TRBV15 and TRBJ1-4; tentative D call: TRBD1 (6 bases). CDR1 and CDR2 (germline): LNHNV, YYDKDF (reference sequence). The CDR3 is 16 residues long. The CDR3 region is CATSRDRGPANEKLFF. Written as DNA, the CDR3 is TGTGCCACCAGCAGAGACAGGGGACCAGCTAATGAAAAGCTGTTTTTT. Full variable domain (rest looked up from reference TRBV15 and TRBJ1-4): DAMVIQNPRYQVTQFGKPVTLSCSQTLNHNVMYWYQQKSSQAPKLLFHYYDKDFNNEADTPDNFQSRRPNTSFCFLDIRSPGLGDTAMYLCATSRDRGPANEKLFFGSGTQLSVL.

The V gene is TRBV13, the J gene TRBJ1-2; 7 bases match TRBD1. The CDR3 spans 15 residues. The germline gives CDR1 PRHDT, CDR2 FYEKMQ (reference sequence). V lost 5 bases to trimming and J lost 3 bases; unmatched junction nucleotides: 9. The CDR3 is CASSAKGARDYGYTF. DNA of the CDR3: TGTGCCAGCAGCGCAAAGGGGGCGCGGGACTATGGCTACACCTTC.

In this sample, this clonotype turned up once. At one end, the junction sequence differs from germline, possibly due to a read error. V gene TRBV27 combines with J gene TRBJ2-7; D gene unclear. CDR1 and CDR2 from the germline V gene are MNHEY and SMNVEV (reference sequence). The CDR3 extends over 13 amino acids. The CDR3, as DNA: TGTGCCTGCAGTCCTGCTGGAACCTACGAGCAGTACTTC. Encoded protein: CACSPAGTYEQYF.

The rearrangement links TRBV19 to TRBJ2-2; D uncertain. V dropped 5 bases and J dropped 9 bases, with 16 bases sitting between them. CDR1 and CDR2 from the germline V gene are LNHDA and SQIVND (reference sequence). The CDR3 loop spans 14 amino acids. CDR3 sequence (DNA): TGTGCCAGTAGTCCCGGCCTGTCTCCGCGGGAGCTGTTTTTT. It specifies CASSPGLSPRELFF.

This clonotype was seen ten or more times. The chain joins TRBV7-2 to TRBJ2-1; no reliable D call. The CDR3 length is 15 residues. The germline V and J ends were trimmed by 1 base and 4 bases, with 11 bases remaining between them. Germline V lookup: CDR1 SGHTA, CDR2 FQGNSA. The CDR3: CASSLDLGPYNEQFF. Here the CDR3 DNA reads TGTGCCAGCAGCTTAGACTTGGGCCCTTACAATGAGCAGTTCTTC. Looking up the rest from reference TRBV7-2 and TRBJ2-1 gives the full variable domain: GAGVSQSPSNKVTEKGKDVELRCDPISGHTALYWYRQSLGQGLEFLIYFQGNSAPDKSGLPSDRFSAERTGGSVSTLTIQRTQQEDSAVYLCASSLDLGPYNEQFFGPGTRLTVL.

The table lists this clonotype with many counts. The chain joins TRBV10-3 to TRBJ2-3, with unresolved D. This CDR3 is 14 amino acids long. Germline-derived CDR1 and CDR2 are ENHRY and SYGVKD. V lost 3 bases, J lost 0 bases, and 7 bases lay in between. The CDR3 sequence is CAISDSTSTDTQYF. The CDR3 DNA follows: TGTGCCATCAGTGACAGTACTAGCACAGATACGCAGTATTTT.

This clonotype was recorded many times. The CDR3: CASSEMAGRFISLNEQYF. CDR3 nucleotide sequence: TGTGCCAGCAGTGAAATGGCAGGGAGGTTTATATCGCTTAACGAGCAGTACTTC. The chain joins TRBV6-1 to TRBJ2-7, with D possibly matching TRBD2 (6 bases). V dropped 2 bases and J dropped 5 bases, with 25 bases sitting between them. This CDR3 region has 18 residues. CDR1 and CDR2 from the germline V gene are MNHNS and SASEGT.

In this sample, this clonotype turned up many times. This chain connects TRBV28 to TRBJ2-7, with a weak D call TRBD2 (6 bases). Trimming stripped 6 bases from V and 3 bases from J, with 18 bases between. The length of the CDR3 is 15 residues. The germline gives CDR1 MDHEN, CDR2 SYDVKM. For the CDR3, the DNA is TGTGCCAGCAGGTTGGCCACCTCCGGGGGCTACGAGCAGTACTTC. The encoded protein is CASRLATSGGYEQYF.

Ten or more counts support this clonotype. The chain combines TRBV19 with TRBJ1-1, with D perhaps matching TRBD1 (5 bases). V was trimmed by 4 bases and J by 1 base, leaving 19 bases between them. Germline lookup yields CDR1 LNHDA and CDR2 SQIVND (reference sequence). The CDR3 has 17 residues. The CDR3 is CASSTNPRDPRNTEAFF. The DNA of the CDR3 is TGTGCCAGTAGTACCAATCCCAGGGACCCAAGGAACACTGAAGCTTTCTTT.

The genes are TRBV19 and TRBJ1-1; a possible D gene is TRBD1 (6 bases). Germline CDR1 and CDR2: LNHDA and SQIVND (reference sequence). V was trimmed by 7 bases and J by 2 bases, leaving 17 bases between them. The CDR3 is 15 residues long. CDR3 DNA: TGTGCCAGTACCCTTCCCTCAGGGGTAAACACTGAAGCTTTCTTT. This sequence encodes CASTLPSGVNTEAFF.